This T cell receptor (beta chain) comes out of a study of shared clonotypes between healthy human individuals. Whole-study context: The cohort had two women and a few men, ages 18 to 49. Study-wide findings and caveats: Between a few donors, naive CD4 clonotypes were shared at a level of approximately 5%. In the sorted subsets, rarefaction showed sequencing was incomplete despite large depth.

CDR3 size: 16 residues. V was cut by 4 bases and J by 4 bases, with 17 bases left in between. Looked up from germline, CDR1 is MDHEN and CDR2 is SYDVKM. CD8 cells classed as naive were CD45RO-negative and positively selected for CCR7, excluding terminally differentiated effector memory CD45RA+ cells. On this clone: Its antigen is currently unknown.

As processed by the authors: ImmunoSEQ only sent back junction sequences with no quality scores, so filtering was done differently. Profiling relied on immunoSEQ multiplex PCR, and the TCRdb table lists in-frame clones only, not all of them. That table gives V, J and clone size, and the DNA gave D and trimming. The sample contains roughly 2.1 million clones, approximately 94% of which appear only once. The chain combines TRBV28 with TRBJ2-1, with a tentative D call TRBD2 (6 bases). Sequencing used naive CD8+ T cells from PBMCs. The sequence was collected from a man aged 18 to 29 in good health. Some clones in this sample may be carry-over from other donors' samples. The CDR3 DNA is TGTGCCAGCAGTTCACCGAACGAGCGGGTTTACAATGAGCAGTTCTTC. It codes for CASSSPNERVYNEQFF.